This is a list of T cell receptor beta chains from one sample in a study of OX40 agonist ivuxolimab in advanced cancers. Generated by immunoSEQ multiplex PCR, the TCRdb table keeps only in-frame clones and is missing some. The data contain 75,000 to 90,000 clones, about 85% of them singletons. Sequenced here: CD4+ or CD8+ T cells sorted from blood, sampled in a trial of the OX40 agonist ivuxolimab. The receptor set was obtained from an adult with an advanced solid tumor such as melanoma, head and neck, liver or kidney cancer. CDR3s include the opening cysteine and the closing phenylalanine or tryptophan. D genes are given only for firm matches. The size entry is marked missing in some rows and otherwise reads once, few, many or a size class.

size	D	V	J	DNA	CDR3
few	.	TRBV19	TRBJ1-6	TGTGCCAGTAGTATAGATAGAATGGTGGGTTCACCCCTCCACTTT	CASSIDRMVGSPLHF
.	.	TRBV12-5	TRBJ1-2	TGTGCTAGTGGACTGCACCTAGATCGGGGCTACACCTTC	CASGLHLDRGYTF
.	TRBD1	TRBV5-1	TRBJ1-1	TGCGCCAGCAGCTCTGGACAGGGAAGACGTACAAACACTGAAGCTTTCTTT	CASSSGQGRRTNTEAFF
.	TRBD1	TRBV7-2	TRBJ1-3	TGTGCCAGCAGCTACGGACAGGCAAACACCATATATTTT	CASSYGQANTIYF
.	TRBD1	TRBV6-1	TRBJ1-6	TGTGCCAGCAGTGAAGCGGACAGGGGAAATTCACCCCTCCACTTT	CASSEADRGNSPLHF
.	.	TRBV4-3	TRBJ1-1	TGCGCCAGCAGCCAAGGACGGCACACTGAAGCTTTCTTT	CASSQGRHTEAFF
.	TRBD2	TRBV7-7	TRBJ2-5	TGTGCTAGCAGCCTCGGGGGGGACACCCAAGAGACCCAGTACTTC	CASSLGGDTQETQYF
.	.	TRBV4-1	TRBJ2-6	TGCGCCAGCAGCCATACAGGGAGAGGTCTAGGTGGGGCCAACGTCCTGACTTTC	CASSHTGRGLGGANVLTF
.	TRBD2	TRBV5-1	TRBJ2-7	TGCGCCAGCAGCTTGGGAGCGGGGTACGACGAGCAGTACTTC	CASSLGAGYDEQYF
.	.	TRBV6-1	TRBJ1-4	TGTGCCAGCAGTGGCCTAGGGGGAGAGAATGAAAAACTGTTTTTT	CASSGLGGENEKLFF
.	TRBD1	TRBV5-1	TRBJ1-6	TGCGCCAGCAGTAGAGACAGGGCGGATAATTCACCCCTCCACTTT	CASSRDRADNSPLHF
.	.	TRBV9	TRBJ2-3	TGTGCCAGCAGCGTAGGCGGGCCGTGGGCAGATACGCAGTATTTT	CASSVGGPWADTQYF
.	.	TRBV6-5	TRBJ2-1	TGTGCCAGCACCTTACGTAGGGAAGCTCATGAGCAGTTCTTC	CASTLRREAHEQFF
.	.	TRBV19	TRBJ2-7	TGTGCCAGTAGTATTAAACCGAGATACGAGCAGTACTTC	CASSIKPRYEQYF
.	.	TRBV11-3	TRBJ2-7	TGTGCCAGCAGCTCTCAGGGTTACGAGCAGTACTTC	CASSSQGYEQYF
.	TRBD2	TRBV6-1	TRBJ2-5	TGTGCCAGCAGCCGGATAGCGGGGGGGCAAGAGACCCAGTACTTC	CASSRIAGGQETQYF
.	.	TRBV6-5	TRBJ1-3	TGTGCCAGCAGCCCCCCGGTTAACAGAGGAAACACCATATATTTT	CASSPPVNRGNTIYF
.	.	TRBV5-6	TRBJ1-5	TGTGCCAGCAGCTTGACCCCCAATCAGCCCCAGCATTTT	CASSLTPNQPQHF
.	.	TRBV5-6	TRBJ2-5	TGTGCCAGCAGCTTGAGGAATGGGGAGACCCAGTACTTC	CASSLRNGETQYF
.	.	TRBV30	TRBJ1-1	TGTGCCTGGAGTCGCCATCTAAGTACGGCTTTCTTT	CAWSRHLSTAFF